This TCR beta chain was found in a study of cytomegalovirus exposure and HLA in healthy donors. Comment on this clone: Its specificity is unknown.

The study, taken as a whole, reports: Most TCR sequences proved rare, with some public TCRs found in many donors.

V was trimmed by 1 base and J by 15 bases, leaving 13 bases between them. Germline lookup yields CDR1 MNHNS and CDR2 SASEGT. The CDR3 runs to 12 residues. TCRdb's table, derived via immunoSEQ multiplex PCR, lists solely in-frame clones and lacks some. Among about 120,000 clones listed, more than 75% were seen once. The chain is built from TRBV6-1 and TRBJ2-1; the D gene is possibly TRBD1 (6 bases). Material for sequencing was PBMCs. This sequence originates from a woman in her 30s in good health and CMV-seronegative. The chain's CDR3 is CASSEVGTMWFF. The CDR3 DNA reads TGTGCCAGCAGTGAAGTAGGGACAATGTGGTTCTTC.